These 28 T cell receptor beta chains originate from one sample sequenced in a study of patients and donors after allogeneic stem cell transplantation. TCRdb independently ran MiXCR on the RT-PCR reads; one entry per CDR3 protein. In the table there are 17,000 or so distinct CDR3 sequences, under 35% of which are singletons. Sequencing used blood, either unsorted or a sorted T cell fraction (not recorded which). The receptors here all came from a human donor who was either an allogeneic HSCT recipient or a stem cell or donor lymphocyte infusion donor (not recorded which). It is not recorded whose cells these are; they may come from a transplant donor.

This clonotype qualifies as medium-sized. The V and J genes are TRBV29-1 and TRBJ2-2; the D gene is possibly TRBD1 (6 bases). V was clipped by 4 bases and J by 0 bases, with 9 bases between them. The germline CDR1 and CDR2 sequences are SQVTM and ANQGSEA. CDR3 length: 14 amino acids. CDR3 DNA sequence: TGCAGCGTTGGAGGGGGTTCGAACACCGGGGAGCTGTTTTTT. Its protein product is CSVGGGSNTGELFF.

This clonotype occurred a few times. CDR3 nucleotide sequence: TGTGCCAGCAGCTTAGGCCTGTCCATGAACACTGAAGCTTTCTTT. Encoded protein: CASSLGLSMNTEAFF. V and J are TRBV7-2 and TRBJ1-1; D uncertain. The V gene's germline CDR1 is SGHTA and CDR2 FQGNSA. CDR3 length: 15 amino acids. Trimming removed 1 base from V and 0 bases from J, with 9 bases in between. The variable domain in full, completed from reference TRBV7-2 and TRBJ1-1, reads GAGVSQSPSNKVTEKGKDVELRCDPISGHTALYWYRQSLGQGLEFLIYFQGNSAPDKSGLPSDRFSAERTGGSVSTLTIQRTQQEDSAVYLCASSLGLSMNTEAFFGQGTRLTVV.

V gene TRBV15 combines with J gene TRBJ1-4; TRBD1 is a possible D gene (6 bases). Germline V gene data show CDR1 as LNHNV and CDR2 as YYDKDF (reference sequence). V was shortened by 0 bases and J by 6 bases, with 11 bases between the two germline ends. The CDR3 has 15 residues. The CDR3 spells CATSRDQGRDEKLFF. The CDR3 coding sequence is TGTGCCACCAGCAGAGATCAGGGGCGGGATGAAAAACTGTTTTTT.

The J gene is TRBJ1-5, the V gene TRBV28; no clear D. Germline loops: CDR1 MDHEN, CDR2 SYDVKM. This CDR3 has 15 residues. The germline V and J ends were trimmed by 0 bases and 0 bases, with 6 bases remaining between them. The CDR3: CASSLWQYSNQPQHF. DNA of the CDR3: TGTGCCAGCAGTTTATGGCAATATAGCAATCAGCCCCAGCATTTT.

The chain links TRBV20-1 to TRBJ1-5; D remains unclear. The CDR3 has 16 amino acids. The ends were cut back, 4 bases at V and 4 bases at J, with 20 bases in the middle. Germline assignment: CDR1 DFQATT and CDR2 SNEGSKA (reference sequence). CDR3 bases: TGCAGTGCTAATTCCCTCCCGCCGCAGCTTAATCAGCCCCAGCATTTT. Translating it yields CSANSLPPQLNQPQHF.

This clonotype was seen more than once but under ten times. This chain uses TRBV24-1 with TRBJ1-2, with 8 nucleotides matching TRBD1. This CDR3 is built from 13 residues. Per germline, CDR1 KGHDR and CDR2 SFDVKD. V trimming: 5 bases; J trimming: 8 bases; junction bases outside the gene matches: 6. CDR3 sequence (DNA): TGTGCCACCAGTGCTCGCACAGGGGGAGGCTACACCTTC. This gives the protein CATSARTGGGYTF.

The CDR3 here is CASSQRQVNSPLHF. DNA of the CDR3: TGCGCCAGCAGCCAAAGACAGGTTAATTCACCCCTCCACTTT. The chain recombines TRBV4-1 with TRBJ1-6, with D perhaps TRBD1 (6 bases). V gave up 2 bases and J gave up 6 bases, with 8 bases separating them. Germline V gene sequence: CDR1 MGHRA, CDR2 YSYEKL. This CDR3 contains 14 residues.

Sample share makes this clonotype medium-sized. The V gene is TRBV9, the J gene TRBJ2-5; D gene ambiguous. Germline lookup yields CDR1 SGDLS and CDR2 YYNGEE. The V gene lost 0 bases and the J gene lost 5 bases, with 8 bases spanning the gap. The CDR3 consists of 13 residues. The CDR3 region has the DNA TGTGCCAGCAGCGTAGGGGCCTGGGAGACCCAGTACTTC. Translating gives CASSVGAWETQYF.

The CDR3 loop reads CASSVGGAGGYTF. The CDR3 bases are TGTGCCAGCAGCGTAGGGGGGGCCGGTGGCTACACCTTC. The chain recombines TRBV9 with TRBJ1-2; D may be TRBD1 (6 bases). Trimming took off 0 bases at V and 7 bases at J, with 10 bases between the two ends. Germline CDR1 SGDLS, CDR2 YYNGEE. This CDR3 has 13 amino acids.

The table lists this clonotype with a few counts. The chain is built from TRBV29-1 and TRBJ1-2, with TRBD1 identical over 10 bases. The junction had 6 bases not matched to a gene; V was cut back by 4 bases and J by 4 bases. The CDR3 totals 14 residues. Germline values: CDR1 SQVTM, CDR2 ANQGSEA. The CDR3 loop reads CSVGRTGGIYGYTF. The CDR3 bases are TGCAGCGTTGGAAGGACAGGGGGGATCTATGGCTACACCTTC.

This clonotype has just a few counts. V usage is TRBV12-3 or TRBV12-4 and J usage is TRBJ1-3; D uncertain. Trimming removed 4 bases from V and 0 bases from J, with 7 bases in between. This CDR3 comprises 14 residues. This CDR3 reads CASSSRVSGNTIYF. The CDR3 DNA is TGTGCCAGCAGTTCACGGGTCTCTGGAAACACCATATATTTT.

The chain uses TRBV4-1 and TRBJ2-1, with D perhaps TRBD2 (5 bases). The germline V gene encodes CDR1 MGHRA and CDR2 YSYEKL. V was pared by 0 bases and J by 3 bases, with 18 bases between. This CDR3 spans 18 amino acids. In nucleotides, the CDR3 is TGCGCCAGCAGCCAAGACCCGTCTTTAGCGTGGCGCTACAATGAGCAGTTCTTC. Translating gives CASSQDPSLAWRYNEQFF.

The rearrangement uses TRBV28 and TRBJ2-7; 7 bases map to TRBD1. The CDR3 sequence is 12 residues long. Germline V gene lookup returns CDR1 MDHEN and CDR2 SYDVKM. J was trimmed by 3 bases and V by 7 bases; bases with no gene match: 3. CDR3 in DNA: TGTGCCAGCATGGGACAGTTCTACGAGCAGTACTTC. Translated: CASMGQFYEQYF.

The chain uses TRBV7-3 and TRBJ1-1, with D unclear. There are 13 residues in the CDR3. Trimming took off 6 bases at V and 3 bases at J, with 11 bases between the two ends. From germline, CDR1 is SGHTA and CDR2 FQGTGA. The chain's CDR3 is CASSRRAYTEAFF. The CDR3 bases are TGTGCCAGCAGTCGGAGGGCATACACTGAAGCTTTCTTT. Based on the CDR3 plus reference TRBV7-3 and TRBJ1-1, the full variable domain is GAGVSQTPSNKVTEKGKYVELRCDPISGHTALYWYRQSLGQGPEFLIYFQGTGAADDSGLPNDRFFAVRPEGSVSTLKIQRTERGDSAVYLCASSRRAYTEAFFGQGTRLTVV.

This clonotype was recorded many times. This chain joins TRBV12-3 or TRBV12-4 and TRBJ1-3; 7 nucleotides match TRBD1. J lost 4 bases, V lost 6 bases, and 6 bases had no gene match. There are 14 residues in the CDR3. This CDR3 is CASRPDRDGNTIYF. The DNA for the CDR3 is TGTGCCAGCAGGCCCGACAGGGACGGAAACACCATATATTTT.

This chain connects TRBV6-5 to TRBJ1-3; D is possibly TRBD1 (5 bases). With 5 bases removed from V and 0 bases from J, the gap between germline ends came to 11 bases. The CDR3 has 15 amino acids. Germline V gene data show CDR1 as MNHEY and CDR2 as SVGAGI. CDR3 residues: CASSRGPTSGNTIYF. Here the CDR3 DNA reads TGTGCCAGCAGTCGGGGACCGACCTCTGGAAACACCATATATTTT.

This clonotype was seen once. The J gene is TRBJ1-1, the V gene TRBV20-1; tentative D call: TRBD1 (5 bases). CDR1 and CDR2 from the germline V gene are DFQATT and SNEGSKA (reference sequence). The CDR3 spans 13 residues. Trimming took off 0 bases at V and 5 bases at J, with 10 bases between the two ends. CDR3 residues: CSARDRVETEAFF. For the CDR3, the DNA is TGCAGTGCTAGAGACAGGGTAGAGACTGAAGCTTTCTTT.

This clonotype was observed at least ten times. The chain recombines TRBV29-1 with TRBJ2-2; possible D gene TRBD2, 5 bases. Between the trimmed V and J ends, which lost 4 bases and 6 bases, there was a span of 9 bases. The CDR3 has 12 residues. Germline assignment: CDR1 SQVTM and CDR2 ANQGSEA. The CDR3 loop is CSVGRPPGELFF. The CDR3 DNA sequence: TGCAGCGTTGGGAGGCCCCCCGGGGAGCTGTTTTTT.

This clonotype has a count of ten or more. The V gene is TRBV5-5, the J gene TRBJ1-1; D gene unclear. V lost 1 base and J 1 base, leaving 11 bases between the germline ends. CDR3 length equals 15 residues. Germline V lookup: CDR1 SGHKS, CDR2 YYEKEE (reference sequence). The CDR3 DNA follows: TGTGCCAGCAGCTTGTACGGGGTCAAGAACACTGAAGCTTTCTTT. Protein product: CASSLYGVKNTEAFF. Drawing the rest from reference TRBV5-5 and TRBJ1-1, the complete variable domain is DAGVTQSPTHLIKTRGQQVTLRCSPISGHKSVSWYQQVLGQGPQFIFQYYEKEERGRGNFPDRFSARQFPNYSSELNVNALLLGDSALYLCASSLYGVKNTEAFFGQGTRLTVV.

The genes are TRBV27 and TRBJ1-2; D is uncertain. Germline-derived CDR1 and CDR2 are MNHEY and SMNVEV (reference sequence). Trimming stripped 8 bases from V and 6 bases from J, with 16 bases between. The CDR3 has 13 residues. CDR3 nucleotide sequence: TGTGCCAGCTCATACTGCGTCGGGAATGGCTACACCTTC. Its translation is CASSYCVGNGYTF.

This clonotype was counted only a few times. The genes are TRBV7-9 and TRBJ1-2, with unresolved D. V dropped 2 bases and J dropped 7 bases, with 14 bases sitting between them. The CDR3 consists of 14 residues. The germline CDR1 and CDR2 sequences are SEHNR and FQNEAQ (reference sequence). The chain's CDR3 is CASSLTGPTGGYTF. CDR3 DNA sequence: TGTGCCAGCAGCTTAACCGGACCGACGGGTGGCTACACCTTC.

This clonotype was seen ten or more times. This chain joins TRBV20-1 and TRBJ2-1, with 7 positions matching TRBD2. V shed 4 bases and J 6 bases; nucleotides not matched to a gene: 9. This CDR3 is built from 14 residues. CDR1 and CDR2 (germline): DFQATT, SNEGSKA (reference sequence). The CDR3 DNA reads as TGCAGTGCTAATCCCGGACTAGTGAGCAATGAGCAGTTCTTC. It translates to CSANPGLVSNEQFF.

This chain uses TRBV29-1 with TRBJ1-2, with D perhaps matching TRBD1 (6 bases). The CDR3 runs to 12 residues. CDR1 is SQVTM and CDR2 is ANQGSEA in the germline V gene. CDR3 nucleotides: TGCAGTGCTCTACAGGGAGGACATGGCTACACCTTC. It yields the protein CSALQGGHGYTF.

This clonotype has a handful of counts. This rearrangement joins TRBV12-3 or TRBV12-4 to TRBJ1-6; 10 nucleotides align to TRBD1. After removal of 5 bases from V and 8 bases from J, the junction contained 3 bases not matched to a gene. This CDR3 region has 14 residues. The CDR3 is CASSAGTGDSPLHF. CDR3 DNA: TGTGCCAGCAGTGCCGGGACAGGGGATTCACCCCTCCACTTT.

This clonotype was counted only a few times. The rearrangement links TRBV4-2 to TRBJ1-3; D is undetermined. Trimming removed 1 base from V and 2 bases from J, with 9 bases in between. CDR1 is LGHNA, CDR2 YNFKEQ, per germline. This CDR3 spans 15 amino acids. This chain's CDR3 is CASSQVALPGNTIYF. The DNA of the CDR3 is TGTGCCAGCAGCCAAGTAGCACTGCCTGGAAACACCATATATTTT.

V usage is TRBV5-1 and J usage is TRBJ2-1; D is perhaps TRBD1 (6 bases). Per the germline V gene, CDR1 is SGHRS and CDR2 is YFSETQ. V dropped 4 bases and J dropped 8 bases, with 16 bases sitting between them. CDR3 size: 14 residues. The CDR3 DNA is TGCGCCAGCAGCAAACGAGGGGGAATCGATGAGCAGTTCTTC. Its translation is CASSKRGGIDEQFF.

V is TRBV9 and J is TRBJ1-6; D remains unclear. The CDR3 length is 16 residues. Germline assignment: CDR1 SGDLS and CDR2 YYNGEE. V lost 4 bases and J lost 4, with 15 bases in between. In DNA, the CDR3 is TGTGCCAGCAGCTTAGGGTTGGGCGGTTATAATTCACCCCTCCACTTT. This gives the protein CASSLGLGGYNSPLHF. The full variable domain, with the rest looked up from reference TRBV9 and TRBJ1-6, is DSGVTQTPKHLITATGQRVTLRCSPRSGDLSVYWYQQSLDQGLQFLIQYYNGEERAKGNILERFSAQQFPDLHSELNLSSLELGDSALYFCASSLGLGGYNSPLHFGNGTRLTVT.

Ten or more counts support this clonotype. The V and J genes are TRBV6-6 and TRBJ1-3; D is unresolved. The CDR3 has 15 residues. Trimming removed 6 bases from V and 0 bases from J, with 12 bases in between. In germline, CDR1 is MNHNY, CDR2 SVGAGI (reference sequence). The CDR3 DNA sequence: TGTGCCAGCAGGCCCCGGGGATACTCTGGAAACACCATATATTTT. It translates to CASRPRGYSGNTIYF.